This T cell receptor beta chain was sequenced during a study of Graves' ophthalmopathy and Graves' hyperthyroidism. PBMCs were obtained from approximately 10 ml of fresh peripheral blood. The V end lost 2 bases, the J end lost 4 bases, and 8 bases lay between the germline ends. CDR3 size: 14 residues. Germline lookup yields CDR1 SGHAT and CDR2 FQDESV (reference sequence). Transcripts of RNA were the source for amplifying TCR beta CDR3 regions. First-round RT-PCR relied on HTBI primers, and a second-round multiplex PCR came next. Via MiXCR, TCRdb re-called the multiplex PCR reads, giving one row per CDR3 protein. The repertoire holds a few hundred thousand distinct CDR3 sequences, with about 17% as singletons.

The sample comprised peripheral blood. The receptor comes from an adult man with Graves' ophthalmopathy. The chain carries TRBV11-1 and TRBJ2-2; unclear D gene. CDR3 loop: CASSLSASTGELFF. The CDR3 region has the DNA TGTGCCAGCAGCTTATCAGCTAGCACCGGGGAGCTGTTTTTT. Full variable domain (missing parts from reference TRBV11-1 and TRBJ2-2): EAEVAQSPRYKITEKSQAVAFWCDPISGHATLYWYRQILGQGPELLVQFQDESVVDDSQLPKDRFSAERLKGVDSTLKIQPAELGDSAMYLCASSLSASTGELFFGEGSRLTVL.